What follows describes a single TCR beta chain. The data belong to a study of control samples from healthy donors and cancer patients. Clones were sequenced by immunoSEQ multiplex PCR, and TCRdb holds only the in-frame ones, with some missing. Here the sample spans about 89,000 clones, around 85% being singletons. Germline V gene sequence: CDR1 GTSNPN, CDR2 SVGIG (reference sequence). The CDR3 runs to 15 residues. Trimming shortened V by 0 bases and J by 2 bases, and 12 bases separated the two germline ends. The source is a woman aged 40 to 49 in good health. The source material was blood. The chain carries TRBV30 and TRBJ2-3; D is perhaps TRBD2 (5 bases). The CDR3, as DNA: TGTGCCTGGAGTGTAGAGGGAGCGGACACAGATACGCAGTATTTT. Amino acid sequence: CAWSVEGADTDTQYF.